The next 27 T cell receptor beta chains were all read from a single sample in a study of beta chain features in type 1 diabetes. Of the isolated RNA, all was reverse transcribed, and so the sequenced material was expressed TCRB transcripts. The table came from immunoSEQ multiplex PCR; TCRdb's copy has only in-frame clones and leaves some out. The top ten clones hold roughly 0.94% of a sample with 250,000 to 300,000 clones, approximately 8% of them seen once. The sample was central memory CD4+ T cells from blood. These TCRs come from a woman between 18 and 29 years old in good health.

The table lists this clone with a few counts. The same CDR3 is also encoded by other DNA sequences in this sample. CDR3 protein: CASSLVQGDTEAFF. The CDR3 DNA sequence: TGCGCCAGCAGCTTGGTGCAGGGTGACACTGAAGCTTTCTTT. This chain connects TRBV5-1 to TRBJ1-1, with a tentative D call TRBD1 (5 bases). CDR1 and CDR2 (germline): SGHRS, YFSETQ. The CDR3 is made up of 14 amino acids. Trimming took 0 bases from V and 3 from J, leaving 9 bases between them.

This clone was counted a few times. The chain recombines TRBV7-2 with TRBJ2-5; the D gene could be TRBD1 or TRBD2 (5 bases each). V was pared by 1 base and J by 2 bases, with 11 bases between. This CDR3 spans 15 amino acids. The germline gives CDR1 SGHTA, CDR2 FQGNSA. The CDR3 DNA reads as TGTGCCAGCAGCTTAGTTTTGGGGGAGCAAGAGACCCAGTACTTC. Its protein is CASSLVLGEQETQYF. Drawing the rest from reference TRBV7-2 and TRBJ2-5, the complete variable domain is GAGVSQSPSNKVTEKGKDVELRCDPISGHTALYWYRQSLGQGLEFLIYFQGNSAPDKSGLPSDRFSAERTGGSVSTLTIQRTQQEDSAVYLCASSLVLGEQETQYFGPGTRLLVL.

This clone was seen more than once but under ten times. This chain joins TRBV29-1 and TRBJ1-2; the match to TRBD1 covers 8 bases. This CDR3 is built from 14 residues. In germline, CDR1 is SQVTM, CDR2 ANQGSEA. V shed 7 bases and J 2 bases; nucleotides not matched to a gene: 9. The chain's CDR3 is CSGYLGQGNYGYTF. CDR3 bases: TGCAGCGGGTACCTAGGACAGGGCAACTATGGCTACACCTTC.

This clone was picked up a small number of times. The chain recombines TRBV4-2 with TRBJ2-5; D uncertain. The CDR3 length is 11 residues. Germline values: CDR1 LGHNA, CDR2 YNFKEQ. Trimming pared 4 bases from V and 2 bases from J, leaving 2 bases between. The CDR3 loop reads CASSLQETQYF. CDR3 nucleotide sequence: TGTGCCAGCAGCCTTCAAGAGACCCAGTACTTC.

The rearrangement joins TRBV7-9 to TRBJ1-4, with D unresolved. The CDR3 runs to 15 residues. Germline V gives CDR1 SEHNR, CDR2 FQNEAQ (reference sequence). V dropped 4 bases and J dropped 5 bases, with 14 bases sitting between them. The CDR3 spells CASSSALNWNEKLFF. CDR3 nucleotides: TGTGCCAGCAGCTCCGCCTTAAATTGGAATGAAAAACTGTTTTTT. The full variable domain, completed using reference TRBV7-9 and TRBJ1-4, is DTGVSQNPRHKITKRGQNVTFRCDPISEHNRLYWYRQTLGQGPEFLTYFQNEAQLEKSRLLSDRFSAERPKGSFSTLEIQRTEQGDSAMYLCASSSALNWNEKLFFGSGTQLSVL.

A few counts support this clone. The gene calls are TRBV30 and TRBJ2-7; TRBD1 agrees at 7 bases. The V gene end was trimmed by 2 bases and the J gene end by 5 bases; junction bases not matched to a gene: 9. The CDR3 length is 14 residues. Germline CDR1 GTSNPN, CDR2 SVGIG (reference sequence). CDR3 nucleotides: TGTGCCTGGAGTCCGACTTCGACAGGGCACGAGCAGTACTTC. Translating it yields CAWSPTSTGHEQYF.

This clone showed up just a few times. The chain has TRBV6-1 and TRBJ2-6, with D possibly TRBD2 on 6 matching bases. The length of the CDR3 is 17 residues. Trimming took 1 base from V and 4 from J, leaving 14 bases between them. Per the germline V gene, CDR1 is MNHNS and CDR2 is SASEGT. CDR3 in DNA: TGTGCCAGCAGTGAAGTTTATGGAGGGGACGGGGCCAACGTCCTGACTTTC. This encodes CASSEVYGGDGANVLTF.

This clone was seen at least ten times. CDR3 in amino acids: CASTRGETAYEQYF. The CDR3 nucleotides read TGTGCCAGCACCCGGGGCGAAACGGCCTACGAGCAGTACTTC. The chain recombines TRBV7-9 with TRBJ2-7; perhaps D is TRBD1 or TRBD2 (5 bases each). From germline, CDR1 is SEHNR and CDR2 FQNEAQ (reference sequence). With 7 bases removed from V and 2 bases from J, the gap between germline ends came to 15 bases. This CDR3 is built from 14 residues.

At least ten counts were recorded for this clone. V gene TRBV6-5 combines with J gene TRBJ2-7, with 9 bases aligning to TRBD2. Germline CDR1 and CDR2: MNHEY and SVGAGI. Trimming at V came to 5 bases and at J to 2 bases, leaving 7 bases not matched to a gene. The CDR3 totals 15 residues. The CDR3 DNA reads as TGTGCCAGCAGTGGTAGCGGGAGAGCCGCCTACGAGCAGTACTTC. It specifies CASSGSGRAAYEQYF.

The rearrangement joins TRBV5-4 to TRBJ1-2; D unresolved. Per the germline V gene, CDR1 is SGHNT and CDR2 is YYREEE (reference sequence). CDR3 length: 13 amino acids. The V gene lost 6 bases and the J gene lost 5 bases, with 14 bases spanning the gap. CDR3 loop: CASTPQHRYGYTF. The DNA for the CDR3 is TGTGCCAGCACCCCCCAACACCGATATGGCTACACCTTC.

This chain links TRBV28 with TRBJ2-7; 10 positions agree with TRBD1. The CDR3 spans 16 residues. Trimming cost V 6 bases and J 2 bases; bases outside gene matches: 10. Germline CDR1 and CDR2: MDHEN and SYDVKM. This CDR3 is CASSDRPGQGTYEQYV. The CDR3 DNA is TGTGCCAGCAGCGATCGACCGGGACAGGGGACCTACGAGCAGTACGTC.

This clone was recorded a few times. Other DNA sequences of this sample code for an identical CDR3. The chain is built from TRBV7-9 and TRBJ2-2; 8 nucleotides line up with TRBD1. After removal of 3 bases from V and 8 bases from J, the junction contained 2 bases not matched to a gene. CDR3 length: 13 residues. Germline V gene lookup returns CDR1 SEHNR and CDR2 FQNEAQ (reference sequence). The CDR3 nucleotides read TGTGCCAGCAGCTTGACAGGGGTTGGGGAGCTGTTTTTT. Protein sequence: CASSLTGVGELFF. Filled out from reference TRBV7-9 and TRBJ2-2, the complete variable domain reads DTGVSQNPRHKITKRGQNVTFRCDPISEHNRLYWYRQTLGQGPEFLTYFQNEAQLEKSRLLSDRFSAERPKGSFSTLEIQRTEQGDSAMYLCASSLTGVGELFFGEGSRLTVL.

The chain has TRBV11-2 and TRBJ2-7; 9 nucleotides line up with TRBD2. The germline CDR1 and CDR2 sequences are SGHAT and FQNNGV. V trimming: 5 bases; J trimming: 0 bases; junction bases outside the gene matches: 11. The CDR3 sequence is 17 residues long. For the CDR3, the DNA is TGTGCCAGCAGCATCTCGGGACTAGCCGGCAGCTCCTACGAGCAGTACTTC. Translated, it gives CASSISGLAGSSYEQYF.

The chain recombines TRBV5-4 with TRBJ2-3, with D tentatively TRBD2 (6 bases). Trimming removed 2 bases at V and 5 bases at J, with 6 bases between. Germline CDR1 SGHNT, CDR2 YYREEE (reference sequence). CDR3 length: 12 amino acids. CDR3 in DNA: TGTGCCAGCAGCTTCGGGAGAGATACGCAGTATTTT. This translates into CASSFGRDTQYF.

This clone was seen only a few times. The chain recombines TRBV5-1 with TRBJ2-5, with D possibly being TRBD1 (5 bases). With 2 bases removed from V and 5 bases from J, the gap between germline ends came to 10 bases. The CDR3 spans 13 residues. The germline CDR1 and CDR2 sequences are SGHRS and YFSETQ. The chain's CDR3 is CASSFTAGETQYF. The CDR3 nucleotides read TGCGCCAGCAGCTTTACAGCAGGGGAGACCCAGTACTTC.

This clone was found a few times. The rearrangement uses TRBV4-1 and TRBJ1-5; D remains ambiguous. V lost 0 bases and J 5 bases, leaving 2 bases between the germline ends. CDR1 is MGHRA and CDR2 is YSYEKL in the germline V gene. The CDR3 covers 12 residues. CDR3 in amino acids: CASSQEDQPQHF. CDR3 nucleotides: TGCGCCAGCAGCCAAGAGGATCAGCCCCAGCATTTT.

The chain is built from TRBV7-2 and TRBJ2-7; D possibly corresponds to TRBD2 (5 bases). The germline V gene has CDR1 SGHTA and CDR2 FQGNSA. The ends were cut back, 4 bases at V and 7 bases at J, with 20 bases in the middle. The CDR3 runs 15 residues. This CDR3 reads CASSSMRTGSGEQYF. CDR3 nucleotide sequence: TGTGCCAGCAGCTCGATGAGGACGGGGTCGGGGGAGCAGTACTTC.

The V call is TRBV6-6, the J call TRBJ2-7, with D maybe TRBD2 (6 bases). Germline V gene data show CDR1 as MNHNY and CDR2 as SVGAGI (reference sequence). The CDR3 is made up of 15 amino acids. Trimming pared 6 bases from V and 2 bases from J, leaving 17 bases between. The CDR3 DNA reads TGTGCCAGCAGCCTCGGGGCAGGGAGGACCTACGAGCAGTACGTC. Protein product: CASSLGAGRTYEQYV.

The rearrangement links TRBV27 to TRBJ1-2; the D gene is possibly TRBD1 (5 bases). CDR1 and CDR2 (germline): MNHEY, SMNVEV (reference sequence). The CDR3 sequence is 14 residues long. Deletions cut 4 bases from V and 3 bases from J, with 12 bases between. DNA for the CDR3: TGTGCCAGCAGTTCCACTAGGGGACACTATGGCTACACCTTC. Translation: CASSSTRGHYGYTF.

This clone was seen more than once but under ten times. CDR3 loop: CASSQGSSGGADEQFF. The CDR3 DNA sequence: TGTGCCAGCAGCCAAGGGTCCAGCGGGGGGGCAGACGAGCAGTTCTTC. The chain combines TRBV4-2 with TRBJ2-1; TRBD2 matches 10 bases. CDR3 length: 16 amino acids. The junction had 10 bases not matched to a gene; V was cut back by 1 base and J by 10 bases. Germline V gene data show CDR1 as LGHNA and CDR2 as YNFKEQ.

This clone was recorded at least ten times. This sample includes further DNA sequences coding for the same CDR3. V usage is TRBV5-4 and J usage is TRBJ2-3; D unresolved. The CDR3 has 11 residues. The germline CDR1 and CDR2 sequences are SGHNT and YYREEE (reference sequence). V shed 3 bases and J shed 5 bases, with 4 bases lying between them. The CDR3 DNA reads as TGTGCCAGCAGCTCCAGAGATACGCAGTATTTT. Amino acids: CASSSRDTQYF. Drawing the rest from reference TRBV5-4 and TRBJ2-3, the complete variable domain is ETGVTQSPTHLIKTRGQQVTLRCSSQSGHNTVSWYQQALGQGPQFIFQYYREEENGRGNFPPRFSGLQFPNYSSELNVNALELDDSALYLCASSSRDTQYFGPGTRLTVL.

The V gene is TRBV11-3, the J gene TRBJ2-1; no clear D gene. Germline V gene lookup returns CDR1 SGHNT and CDR2 YENEEA. Trimming removed 0 bases from V and 6 bases from J, with 6 bases in between. The CDR3 covers 13 residues. The CDR3 bases are TGTGCCAGCAGCTTAGATCGCCCCAATGAGCAGTTCTTC. Residues: CASSLDRPNEQFF.

This clone was observed a few times. The rearrangement joins TRBV19 to TRBJ1-5; the D gene is possibly TRBD1 (5 bases). Per germline, CDR1 LNHDA and CDR2 SQIVND (reference sequence). There are 14 residues in the CDR3. Trimming stripped 7 bases from V and 2 bases from J, with 12 bases between. CDR3 coding DNA: TGTGCCAGTACAGGGCAGACAGGCAATCAGCCCCAGCATTTT. This encodes CASTGQTGNQPQHF.

This clone occurred a few times. The rearrangement joins TRBV19 to TRBJ2-5; 10 bases match TRBD1. The junction had 6 bases not matched to a gene; V was cut back by 5 bases and J by 3 bases. This CDR3 region has 15 residues. Germline loops: CDR1 LNHDA, CDR2 SQIVND (reference sequence). CDR3 coding DNA: TGTGCCAGTAGTCCTCGGGGGACAGGGGAAGAGACCCAGTACTTC. Its protein product is CASSPRGTGEETQYF.

The rearrangement uses TRBV29-1 and TRBJ1-2; D uncertain. Germline-derived CDR1 and CDR2 are SQVTM and ANQGSEA. The length of the CDR3 is 13 residues. Deletions cut 6 bases from V and 4 bases from J, with 15 bases between. The CDR3 is CSVAREITYGYTF. The DNA of the CDR3 is TGCAGCGTAGCCAGAGAGATCACCTATGGCTACACCTTC.

This clone was recorded a few times. V gene TRBV18 combines with J gene TRBJ1-6; no clear D gene. The CDR3 runs 13 residues. The germline V gene has CDR1 KGHSH and CDR2 LQKENI. Trimming stripped 2 bases from V and 1 base from J, with 0 bases between. The CDR3 is CASSPSYNSPLHF. In DNA form, the CDR3 reads TGTGCCAGCTCACCATCCTATAATTCACCCCTCCACTTT.

The table lists this clone with many counts. The chain recombines TRBV5-1 with TRBJ2-1; D uncertain. CDR3 length: 13 amino acids. The V end was cut by 3 bases, the J end by 3 bases, with 7 bases between. Per germline, CDR1 SGHRS and CDR2 YFSETQ. CDR3 protein: CASSSDDYNEQFF. In nucleotides, the CDR3 is TGCGCCAGCAGCTCGGACGACTACAATGAGCAGTTCTTC.